This is a list of T cell receptor beta chains from one sample in a study of blood T cells in healthy people across ages. TCRdb fed the 5' RACE reads into MiXCR, producing one record per CDR3 protein. The table records roughly 930,000 distinct CDR3 sequences, around 48% of them present only once. Sequenced sample: blood. The receptor set was obtained from a man between 25 and 39 years old in good health. Each CDR3 is given with its conserved first and last residue. Fields, in order: D gene, V gene, J gene, clone size, CDR3 DNA, CDR3 protein. D genes are given only for firm matches. The size field is filled for only some rows; it gives once, few, many or a size class.

d_gene: NA; v_gene: TRBV4-3; j_gene: TRBJ2-7; abundance: NA; CDR3nt: TGCGCCAGCAGCCAAGAGGAGACTACCCCAACCTACGAGCAGTACTTC; CDR3aa: CASSQEETTPTYEQYF
d_gene: NA; v_gene: TRBV10-3; j_gene: TRBJ1-2; abundance: NA; CDR3nt: TGTGCCATCGGGGAGGCGCGAGATGGCTATGGCTACACCTTC; CDR3aa: CAIGEARDGYGYTF
d_gene: TRBD1; v_gene: TRBV11-2; j_gene: TRBJ2-1; abundance: NA; CDR3nt: TGTGCCAGCAGCTCGTGGACAGGGGGACGATTCAATGAGCAGTTCTTC; CDR3aa: CASSSWTGGRFNEQFF
d_gene: NA; v_gene: TRBV20-1; j_gene: TRBJ2-5; abundance: NA; CDR3nt: TGCAGTGCTAAATGGCAGGGTGAAGAGACCCAGTACTTC; CDR3aa: CSAKWQGEETQYF
d_gene: NA; v_gene: TRBV4-1; j_gene: TRBJ2-1; abundance: NA; CDR3nt: TGCGCCAGCAGCCAAGAGGTTTGGGATGAGCCGTTCTTC; CDR3aa: CASSQEVWDEPFF
d_gene: NA; v_gene: TRBV5-1; j_gene: TRBJ1-2; abundance: many; CDR3nt: TGCGCCAGCAGCTTTGGCCAGAGCGAGGGCTACACCTTC; CDR3aa: CASSFGQSEGYTF
d_gene: TRBD2; v_gene: TRBV4-2; j_gene: TRBJ2-1; abundance: few; CDR3nt: TGTGCCAGCAGCCACCGTCCTCCGGGACTAGCGGGGGGCTCGAGCTACAATGAGCAGTTCTTC; CDR3aa: CASSHRPPGLAGGSSYNEQFF
d_gene: NA; v_gene: TRBV24-1; j_gene: TRBJ2-4; abundance: few; CDR3nt: TGTGCCACCAGCGACCCCCAATACATTCAGTACTTC; CDR3aa: CATSDPQYIQYF
d_gene: NA; v_gene: TRBV7-6; j_gene: TRBJ1-2; abundance: NA; CDR3nt: TGTGCCATCAAAGGGACATTCTATGGCTACACCTTC; CDR3aa: CAIKGTFYGYTF
d_gene: TRBD1; v_gene: TRBV7-6; j_gene: TRBJ2-1; abundance: NA; CDR3nt: TGTGCCAGCAGCGACCGGGACAGCAATGAGCAGTTCTTC; CDR3aa: CASSDRDSNEQFF
d_gene: NA; v_gene: TRBV3-1; j_gene: TRBJ1-1; abundance: NA; CDR3nt: TGTGCCAGCAGCCAAGAACAGAAGAACACTGAAGCTTTCTTT; CDR3aa: CASSQEQKNTEAFF
d_gene: TRBD1; v_gene: TRBV15; j_gene: TRBJ1-5; abundance: NA; CDR3nt: TGTGCCACCAGCACCGAAGCCCCGGGACAGCGGCTGCGGCCCCAGCATTTT; CDR3aa: CATSTEAPGQRLRPQHF
d_gene: TRBD1; v_gene: TRBV9; j_gene: TRBJ2-5; abundance: NA; CDR3nt: TGTGCCAGCAGCGTCGGGACAGAAGAGACCCAGTACTTC; CDR3aa: CASSVGTEETQYF
d_gene: NA; v_gene: TRBV18; j_gene: TRBJ2-1; abundance: NA; CDR3nt: TGTGCCAGCTTGAAGAGGGCTTCGGGGAATGAGCAGTTCTTC; CDR3aa: CASLKRASGNEQFF
d_gene: NA; v_gene: TRBV6-2/TRBV6-3; j_gene: TRBJ1-1; abundance: NA; CDR3nt: TGTGCCAGCAGTTACGGGGGTGGGACGTTGAACACTGAAGCTTTCTTT; CDR3aa: CASSYGGGTLNTEAFF
d_gene: NA; v_gene: TRBV5-1; j_gene: TRBJ1-2; abundance: NA; CDR3nt: TGCGCCAGCAGCTTGACGAAGGCTAACTATGGCTACACCTTC; CDR3aa: CASSLTKANYGYTF
d_gene: NA; v_gene: TRBV7-2; j_gene: TRBJ2-7; abundance: NA; CDR3nt: TGTGCCAGCATCCCTGCGGGCCTCAGTACCCCCTACGAGCAGTACTTC; CDR3aa: CASIPAGLSTPYEQYF
d_gene: NA; v_gene: TRBV3-1; j_gene: TRBJ2-5; abundance: NA; CDR3nt: TGTGCCAGCAGCCAAGTTTTCGGGGGACGCCAAGAGACCCAGTACTTC; CDR3aa: CASSQVFGGRQETQYF
d_gene: NA; v_gene: TRBV20-1; j_gene: TRBJ1-6; abundance: NA; CDR3nt: TGCAGTGCCGAGAAACAGGTTTATAATTCACCCCTCCACTTT; CDR3aa: CSAEKQVYNSPLHF
d_gene: NA; v_gene: TRBV12-3/TRBV12-4; j_gene: TRBJ2-2; abundance: NA; CDR3nt: TGTGCCAGCAGTTCATCTCCGGGGTTGCCCGGGGAGCTGTTTTTT; CDR3aa: CASSSSPGLPGELFF
d_gene: NA; v_gene: TRBV5-1; j_gene: TRBJ2-2; abundance: NA; CDR3nt: TGCGCCAGCAGCTTGGGGGATTCAACCGGGGAGCTGTTTTTT; CDR3aa: CASSLGDSTGELFF
d_gene: NA; v_gene: TRBV5-1; j_gene: TRBJ2-3; abundance: NA; CDR3nt: TGCGCCAGCAGCTTGAGTTACAGAACCACAGATACGCAGTATTTT; CDR3aa: CASSLSYRTTDTQYF
d_gene: TRBD1; v_gene: TRBV12-5; j_gene: TRBJ2-2; abundance: once; CDR3nt: TGTGCTAGTGGTTTGGTAAAAGGAGACAGGGGCCCCGGGGAGCTGTTTTTT; CDR3aa: CASGLVKGDRGPGELFF
d_gene: TRBD1; v_gene: TRBV5-1; j_gene: TRBJ1-1; abundance: NA; CDR3nt: TGCGCCAGCACCGGACAGGGGGTCACTGAAGCTTTCTTT; CDR3aa: CASTGQGVTEAFF
d_gene: NA; v_gene: TRBV6-4; j_gene: TRBJ2-1; abundance: NA; CDR3nt: TGTGCCAGCAGTCCCCGGGACTTCAATGAGCAGTTCTTC; CDR3aa: CASSPRDFNEQFF
d_gene: NA; v_gene: TRBV6-5; j_gene: TRBJ1-6; abundance: NA; CDR3nt: TGTGCCAGCAACCTACACGGACGGTACAATTCACCCCTCCACTTT; CDR3aa: CASNLHGRYNSPLHF
d_gene: NA; v_gene: TRBV12-3/TRBV12-4; j_gene: TRBJ1-4; abundance: NA; CDR3nt: TGTGCCAGCAGGTCCGCCCATGAAAAACTGTTTTTT; CDR3aa: CASRSAHEKLFF
d_gene: TRBD1; v_gene: TRBV11-2; j_gene: TRBJ2-5; abundance: NA; CDR3nt: TGTGCCAGCAGCACACGCGACAGGGGGCGCGTGACCCAGTACTTC; CDR3aa: CASSTRDRGRVTQYF
d_gene: NA; v_gene: TRBV27; j_gene: TRBJ1-2; abundance: NA; CDR3nt: TGTGCTTCCTCAGGGCCTGGGGGTGGCTACACCTTC; CDR3aa: CASSGPGGGYTF
d_gene: TRBD1; v_gene: TRBV28; j_gene: TRBJ2-7; abundance: NA; CDR3nt: TGTGCCAGCAGTTTGCCCAGGGTGGGCAGGGGGCGCGGGTACGAGCAGTACTTC; CDR3aa: CASSLPRVGRGRGYEQYF
d_gene: TRBD2; v_gene: TRBV7-3; j_gene: TRBJ2-3; abundance: NA; CDR3nt: TGTGCCAGCAGCTTAATTTCCCCGGGGGGGGCAGATACGCAGTATTTT; CDR3aa: CASSLISPGGADTQYF
d_gene: NA; v_gene: TRBV9; j_gene: TRBJ2-3; abundance: few; CDR3nt: TGTGCCAGCAGCGTGAGCCCGGGGGCAGATACGCAGTATTTT; CDR3aa: CASSVSPGADTQYF
d_gene: NA; v_gene: TRBV5-1; j_gene: TRBJ2-7; abundance: few; CDR3nt: TGCGCCAGCAGTCCTACCCTCAGGGAGCCGACCTACGAGCAGTACTTC; CDR3aa: CASSPTLREPTYEQYF
d_gene: TRBD2; v_gene: TRBV28; j_gene: TRBJ2-5; abundance: NA; CDR3nt: TGTGCCATTTCAGATAGCGGGGGGTTCGAGACCCAGTACTTC; CDR3aa: CAISDSGGFETQYF
d_gene: TRBD1; v_gene: TRBV5-1; j_gene: TRBJ2-1; abundance: NA; CDR3nt: TGCGCCAGCAGCACCACGACAGGGAACAATGAGCAGTTCTTC; CDR3aa: CASSTTTGNNEQFF
d_gene: TRBD2; v_gene: TRBV20-1; j_gene: TRBJ2-1; abundance: NA; CDR3nt: TGCAGTGGGCTTCCAGCGGGGGGAAGGTTTTACAATGAGCAGTTCTTC; CDR3aa: CSGLPAGGRFYNEQFF
d_gene: NA; v_gene: TRBV24-1; j_gene: TRBJ2-5; abundance: few; CDR3nt: TGTGCCACCAGTGATGGGGGACGGACCCAAGAGACCCAGTACTTC; CDR3aa: CATSDGGRTQETQYF
d_gene: NA; v_gene: TRBV6-5; j_gene: TRBJ1-2; abundance: NA; CDR3nt: TGTGCCAGCAGTTACTCCCGAACCGGCCTTCTATATGGCTACACCTTC; CDR3aa: CASSYSRTGLLYGYTF
d_gene: TRBD1; v_gene: TRBV12-3/TRBV12-4; j_gene: TRBJ1-6; abundance: NA; CDR3nt: TGTGCCAGCAGTTCACAGGGGGCTGGGAATTCACCCCTCCACTTT; CDR3aa: CASSSQGAGNSPLHF
d_gene: NA; v_gene: TRBV28; j_gene: TRBJ1-1; abundance: NA; CDR3nt: TGTGCCAGCAGTTCGGTGACTGAAGCTTTCTTT; CDR3aa: CASSSVTEAFF
d_gene: TRBD1; v_gene: TRBV20-1; j_gene: TRBJ2-7; abundance: NA; CDR3nt: TGCAGTGCTAAGAGTGGGACAGCTGGGTACGAGCAGTACTTC; CDR3aa: CSAKSGTAGYEQYF